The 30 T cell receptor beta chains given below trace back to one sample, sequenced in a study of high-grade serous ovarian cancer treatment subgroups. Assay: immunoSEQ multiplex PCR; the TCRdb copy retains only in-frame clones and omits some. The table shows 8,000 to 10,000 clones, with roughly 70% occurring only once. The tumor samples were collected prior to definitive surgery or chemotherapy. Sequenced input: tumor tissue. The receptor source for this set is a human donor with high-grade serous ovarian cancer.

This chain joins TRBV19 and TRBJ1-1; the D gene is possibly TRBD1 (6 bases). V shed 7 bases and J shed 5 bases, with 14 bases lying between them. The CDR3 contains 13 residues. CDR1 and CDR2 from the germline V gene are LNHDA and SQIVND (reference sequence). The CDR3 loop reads CASIQGGTTEAFF. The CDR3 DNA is TGTGCCAGTATTCAAGGGGGGACAACTGAAGCTTTCTTT.

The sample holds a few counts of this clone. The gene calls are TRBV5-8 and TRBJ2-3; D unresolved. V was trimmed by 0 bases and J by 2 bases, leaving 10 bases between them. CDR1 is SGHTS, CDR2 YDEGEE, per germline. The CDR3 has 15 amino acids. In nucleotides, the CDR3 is TGTGCCAGCAGCTTGGCTCAATTGGTCACAGATACGCAGTATTTT. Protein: CASSLAQLVTDTQYF.

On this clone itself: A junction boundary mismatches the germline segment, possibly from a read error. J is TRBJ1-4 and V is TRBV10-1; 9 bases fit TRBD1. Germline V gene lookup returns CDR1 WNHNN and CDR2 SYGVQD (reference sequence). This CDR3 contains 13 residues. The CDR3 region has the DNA TGCGCCAGCATGGGACAGGGCTATGAAGAACTGTTTTTT. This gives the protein CASMGQGYEELFF.

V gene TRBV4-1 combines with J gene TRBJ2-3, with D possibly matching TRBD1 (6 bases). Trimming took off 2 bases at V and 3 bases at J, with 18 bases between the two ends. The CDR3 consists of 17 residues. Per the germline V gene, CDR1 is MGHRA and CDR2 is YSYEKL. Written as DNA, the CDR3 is TGCGCCAGCAGCCAAACAGGGACGGTGAGCTTGACAGATACGCAGTATTTT. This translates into CASSQTGTVSLTDTQYF.

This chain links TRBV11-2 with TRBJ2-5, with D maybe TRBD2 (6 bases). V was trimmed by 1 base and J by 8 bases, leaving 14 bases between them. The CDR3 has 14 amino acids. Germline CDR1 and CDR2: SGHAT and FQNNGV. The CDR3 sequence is CASSLVPGVDTQYF. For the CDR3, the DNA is TGTGCCAGCAGCTTAGTTCCGGGAGTGGATACCCAGTACTTC.

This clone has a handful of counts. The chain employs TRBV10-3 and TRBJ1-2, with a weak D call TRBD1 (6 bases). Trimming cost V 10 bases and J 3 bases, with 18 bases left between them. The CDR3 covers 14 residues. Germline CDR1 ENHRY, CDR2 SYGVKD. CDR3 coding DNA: TGTGCCACTCTACCTACTCACAGGGACTATGGCTACACCTTC. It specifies CATLPTHRDYGYTF.

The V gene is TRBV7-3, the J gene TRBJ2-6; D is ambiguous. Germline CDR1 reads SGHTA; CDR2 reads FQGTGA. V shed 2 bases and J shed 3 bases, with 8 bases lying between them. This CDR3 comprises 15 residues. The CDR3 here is CASSLQAGGANVLTF. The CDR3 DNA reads TGTGCCAGCAGCTTACAGGCTGGTGGGGCCAACGTCCTGACTTTC.

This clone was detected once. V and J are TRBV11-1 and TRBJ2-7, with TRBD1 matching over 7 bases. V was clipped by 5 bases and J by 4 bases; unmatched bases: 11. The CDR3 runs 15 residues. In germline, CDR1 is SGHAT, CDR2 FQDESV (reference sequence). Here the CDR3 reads CASSPRQGPQYEQYF. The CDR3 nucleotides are TGTGCCAGCAGCCCCAGACAGGGCCCTCAATACGAGCAGTACTTC.

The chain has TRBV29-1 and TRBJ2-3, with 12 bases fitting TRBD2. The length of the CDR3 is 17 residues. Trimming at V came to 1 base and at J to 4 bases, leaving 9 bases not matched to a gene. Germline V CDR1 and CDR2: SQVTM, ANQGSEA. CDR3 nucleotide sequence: TGCAGCGTTGAAGGAGGGCGTCTAGCGGGAGGGGCAGATACGCAGTATTTT. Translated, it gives CSVEGGRLAGGADTQYF.

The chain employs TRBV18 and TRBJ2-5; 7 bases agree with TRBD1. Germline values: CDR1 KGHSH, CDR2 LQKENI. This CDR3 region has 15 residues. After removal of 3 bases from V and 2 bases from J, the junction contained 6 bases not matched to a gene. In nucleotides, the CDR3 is TGTGCCAGCTCACCTCACCGGGACAGACAAGAGACCCAGTACTTC. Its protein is CASSPHRDRQETQYF.

The CDR3 sequence is CASSLRAGFSYEQYF. Written as DNA, the CDR3 is TGTGCCAGCAGTTTACGAGCGGGGTTCTCCTACGAGCAGTACTTC. The V call is TRBV27, the J call TRBJ2-5; the match to TRBD2 covers 7 bases. The end of the DNA aligns better with TRBJ2-7, so the J call may be wrong. This CDR3 has 15 residues. In germline, CDR1 is MNHEY, CDR2 SMNVEV (reference sequence).

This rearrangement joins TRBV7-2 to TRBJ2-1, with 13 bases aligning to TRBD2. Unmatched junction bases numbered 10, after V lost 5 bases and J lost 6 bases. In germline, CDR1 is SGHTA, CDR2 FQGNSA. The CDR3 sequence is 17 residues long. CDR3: CASSPRTSGSFGNEQFF. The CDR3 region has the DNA TGTGCCAGCAGCCCCAGGACTAGCGGGAGCTTCGGCAATGAGCAGTTCTTC.

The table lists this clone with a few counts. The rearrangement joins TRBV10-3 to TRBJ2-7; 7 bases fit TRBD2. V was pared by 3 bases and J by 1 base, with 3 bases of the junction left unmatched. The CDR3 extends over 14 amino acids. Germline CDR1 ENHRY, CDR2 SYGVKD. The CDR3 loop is CAISETSASYEQYF. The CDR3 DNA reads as TGTGCCATCAGTGAAACTAGCGCTTCCTACGAGCAGTACTTC.

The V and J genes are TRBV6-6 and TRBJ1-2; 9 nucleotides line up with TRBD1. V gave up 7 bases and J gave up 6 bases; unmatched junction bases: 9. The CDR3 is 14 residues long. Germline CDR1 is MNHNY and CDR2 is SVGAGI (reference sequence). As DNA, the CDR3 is TGTGCCAGCACTCAGAGTCGACAGGGGGATGGCTACACCTTC. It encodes CASTQSRQGDGYTF.

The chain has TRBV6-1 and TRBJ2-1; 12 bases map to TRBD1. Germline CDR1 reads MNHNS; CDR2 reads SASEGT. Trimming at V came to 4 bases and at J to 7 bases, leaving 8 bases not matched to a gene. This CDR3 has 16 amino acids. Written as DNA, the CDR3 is TGTGCCAGCAGTGGCTACCGGGACAGGGGGCCAAATGAGCAGTTCTTC. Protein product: CASSGYRDRGPNEQFF.

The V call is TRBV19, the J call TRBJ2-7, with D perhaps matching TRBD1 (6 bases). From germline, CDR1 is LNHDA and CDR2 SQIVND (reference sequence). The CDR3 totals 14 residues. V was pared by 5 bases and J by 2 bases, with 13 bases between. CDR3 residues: CASSVTGDAYEQYF. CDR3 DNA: TGTGCCAGTAGTGTGACAGGTGATGCCTACGAGCAGTACTTC.

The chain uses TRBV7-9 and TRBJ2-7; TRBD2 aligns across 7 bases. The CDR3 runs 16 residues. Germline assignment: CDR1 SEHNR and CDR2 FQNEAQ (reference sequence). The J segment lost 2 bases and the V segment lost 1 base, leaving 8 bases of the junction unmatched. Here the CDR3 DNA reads TGTGCCAGCAGCTTAGGGGCGGGACTAATTGCCTACGAGCAGTACTTC. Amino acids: CASSLGAGLIAYEQYF. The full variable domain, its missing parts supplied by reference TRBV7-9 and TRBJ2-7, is DTGVSQNPRHKITKRGQNVTFRCDPISEHNRLYWYRQTLGQGPEFLTYFQNEAQLEKSRLLSDRFSAERPKGSFSTLEIQRTEQGDSAMYLCASSLGAGLIAYEQYFGPGTRLTVT.

The CDR3 DNA sequence: TGTGCCAGCAGCCGGTCGGGACAGACAACCTACGAGCAGTACTTC. Residues: CASSRSGQTTYEQYF. This chain connects TRBV9 to TRBJ2-7, with 7 positions matching TRBD1. Trimming removed 4 bases from V and 2 bases from J; junction bases left unmatched: 9. The CDR3 runs 15 residues. Germline loops: CDR1 SGDLS, CDR2 YYNGEE.

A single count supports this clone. CDR3 region: CASSDGGGTGELFF. Here the CDR3 DNA reads TGTGCCAGCAGTGACGGAGGGGGCACCGGGGAGCTGTTTTTT. The gene calls are TRBV6-4 and TRBJ2-2; D possibly uses TRBD1 or TRBD2 (6 bases each). Per the germline V gene, CDR1 is MRHNA and CDR2 is SNTAGT. This CDR3 region has 14 residues. Deletions cut 2 bases from V and 4 bases from J, with 8 bases between.

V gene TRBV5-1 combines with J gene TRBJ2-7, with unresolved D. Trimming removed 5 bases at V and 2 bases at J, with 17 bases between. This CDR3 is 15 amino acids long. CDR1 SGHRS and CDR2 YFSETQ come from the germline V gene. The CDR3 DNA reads TGCGCCAGCAGTCTGGACGGCGGCATGACCTACGAGCAGTACTTC. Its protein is CASSLDGGMTYEQYF.

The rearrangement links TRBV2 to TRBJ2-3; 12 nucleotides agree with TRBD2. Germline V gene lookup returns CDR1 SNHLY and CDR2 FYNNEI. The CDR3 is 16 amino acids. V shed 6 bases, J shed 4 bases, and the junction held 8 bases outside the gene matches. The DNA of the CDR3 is TGTGCCAGCAGCGATACGACTAGCGGGAGTGCAGATACGCAGTATTTT. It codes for CASSDTTSGSADTQYF.

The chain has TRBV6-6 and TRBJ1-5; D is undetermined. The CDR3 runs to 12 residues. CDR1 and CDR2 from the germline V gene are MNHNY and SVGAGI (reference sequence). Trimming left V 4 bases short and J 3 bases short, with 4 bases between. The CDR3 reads CASSWINQPQHF. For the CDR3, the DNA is TGTGCCAGCAGTTGGATCAATCAGCCCCAGCATTTT.

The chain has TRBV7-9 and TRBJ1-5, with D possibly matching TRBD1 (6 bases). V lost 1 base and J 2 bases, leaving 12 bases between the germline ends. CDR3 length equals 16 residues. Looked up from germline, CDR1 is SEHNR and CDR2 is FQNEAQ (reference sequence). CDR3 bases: TGTGCCAGCAGCTTAGAGGACAGATCCGGCAATCAGCCCCAGCATTTT. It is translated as CASSLEDRSGNQPQHF.

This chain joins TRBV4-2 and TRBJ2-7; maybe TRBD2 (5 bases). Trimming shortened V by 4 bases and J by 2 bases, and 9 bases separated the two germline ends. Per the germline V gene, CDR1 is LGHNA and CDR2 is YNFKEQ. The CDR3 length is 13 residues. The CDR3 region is CASSRERAYEQYF. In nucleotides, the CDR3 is TGTGCCAGCAGCCGTGAGAGGGCCTACGAGCAGTACTTC.

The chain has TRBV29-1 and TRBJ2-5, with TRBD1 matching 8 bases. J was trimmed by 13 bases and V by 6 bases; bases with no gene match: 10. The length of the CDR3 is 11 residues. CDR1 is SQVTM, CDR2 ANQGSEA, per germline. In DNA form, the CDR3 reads TGCAGCGTGGGTGGGCCGGACAGGGTGTACTTC. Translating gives CSVGGPDRVYF.

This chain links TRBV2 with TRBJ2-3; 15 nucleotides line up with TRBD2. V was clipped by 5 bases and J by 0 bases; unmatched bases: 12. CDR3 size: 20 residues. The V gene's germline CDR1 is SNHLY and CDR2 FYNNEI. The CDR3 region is CASSYPRGTSGRISTDTQYF. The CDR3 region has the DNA TGTGCCAGCAGTTACCCCAGAGGGACTAGCGGGAGGATTAGCACAGATACGCAGTATTTT.

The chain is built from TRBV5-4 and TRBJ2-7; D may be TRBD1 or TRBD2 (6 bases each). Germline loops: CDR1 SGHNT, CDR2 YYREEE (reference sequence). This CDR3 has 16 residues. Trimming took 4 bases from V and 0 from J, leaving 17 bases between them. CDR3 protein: CASSLGAAGPSYEQYF. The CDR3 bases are TGTGCCAGCAGCCTGGGGGCTGCGGGGCCCTCCTACGAGCAGTACTTC.

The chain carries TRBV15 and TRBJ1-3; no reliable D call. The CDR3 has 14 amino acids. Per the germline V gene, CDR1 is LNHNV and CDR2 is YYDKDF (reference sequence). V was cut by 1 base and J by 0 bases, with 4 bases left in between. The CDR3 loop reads CATSRVNSGNTIYF. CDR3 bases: TGTGCCACCAGCAGAGTCAACTCTGGAAACACCATATATTTT.

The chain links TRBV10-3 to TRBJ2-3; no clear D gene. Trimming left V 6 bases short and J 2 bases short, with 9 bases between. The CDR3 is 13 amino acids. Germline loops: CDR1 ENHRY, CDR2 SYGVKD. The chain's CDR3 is CAISVEFTDTQYF. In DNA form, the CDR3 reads TGTGCCATCAGCGTAGAATTCACAGATACGCAGTATTTT.

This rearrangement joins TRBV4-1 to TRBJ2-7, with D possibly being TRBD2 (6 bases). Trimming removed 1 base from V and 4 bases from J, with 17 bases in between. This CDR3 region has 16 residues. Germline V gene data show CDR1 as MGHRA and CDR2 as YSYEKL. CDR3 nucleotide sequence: TGCGCCAGCAGCCAAGCCGCGGCGGGAATAGAGTACGAGCAGTACTTC. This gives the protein CASSQAAAGIEYEQYF.